The 11 T cell receptor beta chains given below trace back to one sample, sequenced in a study of T-cell reconstitution after alpha-beta-depleted transplantation in children. Researchers prepared the TCRbeta library using unique molecular identifiers, the study reports. TCRdb itself ran the PCR reads through MiXCR, one entry per CDR3 protein. The table has around 480,000 distinct CDR3 sequences, about 30% seen once. Sequenced here: PBMCs from the stem cell graft donor, sampled from the stem cell graft. The receptor set was obtained from a human donor who donated a stem cell graft to a child with aplastic anemia.

J is TRBJ1-1 and V is TRBV4-3, with TRBD1 identical over 8 bases. CDR3 length: 16 residues. Germline CDR1 reads LGHNA; CDR2 reads YSLEER. The J segment lost 1 base and the V segment lost 3 bases, leaving 7 bases of the junction unmatched. CDR3 in amino acids: CASSHWTGTENTEAFF. DNA of the CDR3: TGCGCCAGCAGCCACTGGACAGGGACAGAGAACACTGAAGCTTTCTTT.

This clonotype was counted only a few times. This chain uses TRBV5-1 with TRBJ1-2; 8 bases agree with TRBD1. Looked up from germline, CDR1 is SGHRS and CDR2 is YFSETQ. The CDR3 has 14 amino acids. With 0 bases clipped from V and 8 bases from J, the junction kept 6 bases outside the gene matches. As DNA, the CDR3 is TGCGCCAGCAGCTTGGACCAGGGGGCTGGGGGCTACACCTTC. It codes for CASSLDQGAGGYTF.

This clonotype was seen a few times. The V gene is TRBV12-3 or TRBV12-4, the J gene TRBJ2-1; 12 bases fit TRBD2. After removal of 6 bases from V and 10 bases from J, the junction contained 13 bases not matched to a gene. This CDR3 has 16 amino acids. The DNA for the CDR3 is TGTGCCAGCAGGCAGAGCCGGACTAGCGGGATGGGGGAGCAGTTCTTC. It yields the protein CASRQSRTSGMGEQFF.

In its sample, this clonotype was seen a few times. The chain employs TRBV29-1 and TRBJ2-7; D ambiguous. V was trimmed by 4 bases and J by 2 bases, leaving 6 bases between them. Germline V gene lookup returns CDR1 SQVTM and CDR2 ANQGSEA. CDR3 length: 11 residues. CDR3 residues: CSVAVTYEQYF. In DNA, the CDR3 is TGCAGCGTTGCCGTCACCTACGAGCAGTACTTC.

This clonotype was counted ten times or more. The chain combines TRBV18 with TRBJ2-1, with no clear D. Germline loops: CDR1 KGHSH, CDR2 LQKENI. Trimming cost V 5 bases and J 6 bases, with 11 bases left between them. The CDR3 runs 13 residues. DNA of the CDR3: TGTGCCAGCTCATCGAGTCTAGGCAATGAGCAGTTCTTC. It encodes CASSSSLGNEQFF.

The chain joins TRBV5-1 to TRBJ2-3; 7 bases agree with TRBD2. The V and J ends lost 0 bases and 2 bases, in that order; junction bases with no gene match: 6. Looked up from germline, CDR1 is SGHRS and CDR2 is YFSETQ. This CDR3 spans 16 amino acids. The CDR3 is CASSLGTGGFTDTQYF. The CDR3 nucleotides are TGCGCCAGCAGCTTGGGTACGGGAGGATTCACAGATACGCAGTATTTT.

In nucleotides, the CDR3 is TGTGCCAGCAGTTTACGACAGGGCAGAGCGAACACCGGGGAGCTGTTTTTT. Translation: CASSLRQGRANTGELFF. This chain joins TRBV27 and TRBJ2-2; 7 bases align to TRBD1. The V gene's germline CDR1 is MNHEY and CDR2 SMNVEV (reference sequence). V lost 2 bases, J lost 0 bases, and 6 bases stayed unmatched. CDR3 size: 17 residues.

The rearrangement uses TRBV5-1 and TRBJ1-5; D may be TRBD1 (5 bases). Between the trimmed V and J ends, which lost 0 bases and 7 bases, there was a span of 14 bases. CDR1 is SGHRS and CDR2 is YFSETQ in the germline V gene. The CDR3 is 15 amino acids. The CDR3 spells CASSLDPGSEQPQHF. The CDR3 region has the DNA TGCGCCAGCAGCTTGGACCCAGGGTCGGAGCAGCCCCAGCATTTT.

The V call is TRBV7-2, the J call TRBJ2-3; D gene unclear. CDR1 and CDR2 (germline): SGHTA, FQGNSA. The ends were cut back, 1 base at V and 0 bases at J, with 8 bases in the middle. This CDR3 has 15 amino acids. CDR3 in amino acids: CASSLGHSSTDTQYF. In DNA, the CDR3 is TGTGCCAGCAGCTTAGGACACTCTAGCACAGATACGCAGTATTTT.

In this sample, this clonotype turned up a few times. The CDR3 nucleotides read TGTGCCAGCAGCTTCGGGGGAGCCCACTTTCGGGAGACCCAGTACTTC. Its protein product is CASSFGGAHFRETQYF. This sequence joins TRBV7-7 and TRBJ2-5; possible D gene TRBD2, 6 bases. The CDR3 totals 16 residues. Per germline, CDR1 SSHAT and CDR2 FNYEAQ (reference sequence). With 3 bases removed from V and 5 bases from J, the gap between germline ends came to 19 bases.

The DNA for the CDR3 is TGTGCCAGCAACAAACTGATGGCCGAGCAGTACTTC. Protein: CASNKLMAEQYF. The chain joins TRBV6-6 to TRBJ2-7; D remains unclear. CDR3 length: 12 residues. The V and J ends lost 7 bases and 6 bases respectively, with 13 bases between them. Germline V lookup: CDR1 MNHNY, CDR2 SVGAGI (reference sequence).